The T cell receptor (beta chain) described here comes from a study of early T cells in non-severe SARS-CoV-2 infection. MiXCR, applied by TCRdb to the 5' RACE reads, yields one record per CDR3 protein. The top ten hold less than 25% of the sample, which has over 35,000 distinct CDR3 sequences, around 6.1% seen once. The CDR3 loop spans 17 amino acids. The V gene's germline CDR1 is LGHNA and CDR2 YNFKEQ. V gave up 0 bases and J gave up 5 bases, with 14 bases separating them. The chain carries TRBV4-2 and TRBJ1-6; D is undetermined. This clonotype was obtained from an adult who was a healthcare worker with PCR-confirmed SARS-CoV-2 infection or an uninfected control (not recorded which). Sequencing was performed on whole blood, taken at baseline. CDR3 amino acids: CASSQDVASWNNSPLHF. CDR3 DNA: TGTGCCAGCAGCCAAGATGTGGCCAGTTGGAATAATTCACCCCTCCACTTT.